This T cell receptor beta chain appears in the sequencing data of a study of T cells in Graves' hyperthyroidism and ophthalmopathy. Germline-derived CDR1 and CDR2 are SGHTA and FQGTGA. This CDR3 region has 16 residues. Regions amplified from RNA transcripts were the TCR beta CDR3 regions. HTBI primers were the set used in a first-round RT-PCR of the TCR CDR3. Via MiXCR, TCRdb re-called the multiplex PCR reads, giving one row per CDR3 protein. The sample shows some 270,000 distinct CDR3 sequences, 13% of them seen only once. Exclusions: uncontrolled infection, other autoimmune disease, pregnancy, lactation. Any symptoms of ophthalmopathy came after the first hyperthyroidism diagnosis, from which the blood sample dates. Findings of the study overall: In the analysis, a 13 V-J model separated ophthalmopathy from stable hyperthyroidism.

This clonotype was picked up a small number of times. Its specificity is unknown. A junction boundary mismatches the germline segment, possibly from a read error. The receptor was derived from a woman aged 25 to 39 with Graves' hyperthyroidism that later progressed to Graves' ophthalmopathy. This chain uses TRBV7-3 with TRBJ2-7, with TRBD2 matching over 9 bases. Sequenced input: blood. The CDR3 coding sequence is TGTGCCAGCAGCTCCCGGGACGCGGGAGGGCCCTACAAGCAGTACTTC. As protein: CASSSRDAGGPYKQYF.